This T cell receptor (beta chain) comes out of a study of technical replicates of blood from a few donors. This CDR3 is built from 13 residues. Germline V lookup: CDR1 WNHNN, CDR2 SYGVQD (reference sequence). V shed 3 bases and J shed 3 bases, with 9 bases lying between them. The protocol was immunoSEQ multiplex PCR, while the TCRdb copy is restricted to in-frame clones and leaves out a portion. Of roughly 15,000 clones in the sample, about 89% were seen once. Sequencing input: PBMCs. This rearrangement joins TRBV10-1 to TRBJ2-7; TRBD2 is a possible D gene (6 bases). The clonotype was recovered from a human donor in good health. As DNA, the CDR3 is TGCGCCAGCAGTGAAAGGCGGGACTACGAGCAGTACTTC. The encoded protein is CASSERRDYEQYF.